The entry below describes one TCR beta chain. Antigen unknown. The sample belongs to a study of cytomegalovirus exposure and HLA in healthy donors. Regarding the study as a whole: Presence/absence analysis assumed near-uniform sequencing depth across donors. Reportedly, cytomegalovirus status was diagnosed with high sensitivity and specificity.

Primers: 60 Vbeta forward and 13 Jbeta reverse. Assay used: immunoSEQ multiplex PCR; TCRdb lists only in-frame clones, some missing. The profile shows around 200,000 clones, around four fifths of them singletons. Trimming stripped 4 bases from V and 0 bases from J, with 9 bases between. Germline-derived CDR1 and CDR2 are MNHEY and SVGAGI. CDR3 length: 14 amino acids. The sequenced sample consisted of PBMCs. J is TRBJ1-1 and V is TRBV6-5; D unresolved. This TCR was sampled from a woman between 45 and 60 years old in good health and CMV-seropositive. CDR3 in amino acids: CASSFAGMNTEAFF. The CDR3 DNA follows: TGTGCCAGCAGTTTTGCGGGGATGAACACTGAAGCTTTCTTT.